Following are 6 T cell receptor beta chains from one sample sequenced in a study of T-cell reconstitution after alpha-beta-depleted transplantation in children. The TCRbeta library incorporated unique molecular identifiers. A single record per CDR3 protein comes from TCRdb applying MiXCR to the PCR reads. The sample has approximately 800,000 distinct CDR3 sequences, around 17% seen once. Sequencing used PBMCs, mostly from graft donor cells, obtained 360 days after TCRalphabeta/CD19-depleted stem cell transplant. The receptors derive from a male patient younger than 18 who had a stem cell transplant for acute lymphoblastic leukemia, so the T cells may come from the graft donor.

This clonotype was observed at least ten times. The chain couples TRBV4-1 to TRBJ1-4; D gene uncertain. Per germline, CDR1 MGHRA and CDR2 YSYEKL. This CDR3 spans 15 amino acids. The V end was cut by 0 bases, the J end by 5 bases, with 10 bases between. CDR3 loop: CASSQDYRLNEKLFF. The CDR3 coding sequence is TGCGCCAGCAGCCAAGATTACCGTCTAAATGAAAAACTGTTTTTT.

This clonotype was recorded once. The chain uses TRBV19 and TRBJ2-1; 12 nucleotides match TRBD2. Germline CDR1 reads LNHDA; CDR2 reads SQIVND (reference sequence). With V trimmed by 5 bases and J by 5 bases, 7 bases remained unmatched. The length of the CDR3 is 16 residues. CDR3 residues: CASSGQTSGRNNEQFF. The DNA of the CDR3 is TGTGCCAGTAGTGGTCAAACTAGCGGGAGGAACAATGAGCAGTTCTTC.

This clonotype was picked up a small number of times. DNA of the CDR3: TGTGCCAGCAGTTATATAGCGGGAGGCAGCACAGATACGCAGTATTTT. Its protein is CASSYIAGGSTDTQYF. This chain joins TRBV6-5 and TRBJ2-3; 10 bases are a match to TRBD2. Germline CDR1 and CDR2: MNHEY and SVGAGI. CDR3 length equals 16 residues. The trim removed 3 bases at V and 0 bases at J, leaving 3 bases unmatched.

This clonotype has a handful of counts. This chain connects TRBV10-1 to TRBJ2-2; no clear D gene. Trimming shortened V by 8 bases and J by 6 bases, and 13 bases separated the two germline ends. From germline, CDR1 is WNHNN and CDR2 SYGVQD (reference sequence). The CDR3 totals 13 residues. CDR3 in DNA: TGCGCCAGCGCCCCTTACTTGGCCGGGGAGCTGTTTTTT. This sequence encodes CASAPYLAGELFF.

The V call is TRBV7-3, the J call TRBJ2-3; 7 nucleotides line up with TRBD2. The CDR3 is 14 amino acids. Trimming took 4 bases from V and 1 from J; bases not matched to a gene: 2. Germline loops: CDR1 SGHTA, CDR2 FQGTGA. The CDR3 reads CASSWAGGTDTQYF. In DNA, the CDR3 is TGTGCCAGCAGCTGGGCGGGAGGCACAGATACGCAGTATTTT.

This clonotype has a handful of counts. The chain couples TRBV5-1 to TRBJ1-5; D unclear. Trimming took off 0 bases at V and 2 bases at J, with 9 bases between the two ends. The CDR3 sequence is 15 residues long. The germline V gene encodes CDR1 SGHRS and CDR2 YFSETQ. DNA of the CDR3: TGCGCCAGCAGCTTGGCCCCTGATCGCAATCAGCCCCAGCATTTT. Translated: CASSLAPDRNQPQHF. Filled out from reference TRBV5-1 and TRBJ1-5, the complete variable domain reads KAGVTQTPRYLIKTRGQQVTLSCSPISGHRSVSWYQQTPGQGLQFLFEYFSETQRNKGNFPGRFSGRQFSNSRSEMNVSTLELGDSALYLCASSLAPDRNQPQHFGDGTRLSIL.